The 27 T cell receptor beta chains listed next were all sequenced from one sample in a study of T cells in Graves' hyperthyroidism and ophthalmopathy. Amplification of TCR beta CDR3 regions used RNA as the template. The primer set for the first-round RT-PCR of the TCR CDR3 was HTBI. Using its own MiXCR run on the multiplex PCR reads, TCRdb lists one record per CDR3 protein. Among about 560,000 distinct CDR3 sequences listed, over 15% were seen once. The sample taken for sequencing was blood. The receptors derive from a woman under 30 with Graves' hyperthyroidism.

This clonotype was counted ten times or more. The chain carries TRBV28 and TRBJ1-2; D uncertain. V was pared by 1 base and J by 2 bases, with 2 bases between. The CDR3 loop spans 12 amino acids. Germline CDR1 is MDHEN and CDR2 is SYDVKM. CDR3 protein: CASSLLNYGYTF. The CDR3 nucleotides are TGTGCCAGCAGTTTATTGAACTATGGCTACACCTTC.

In nucleotides, the CDR3 is TGTGCCACCAGTGCGGGGGGGGTGGGTACGCAGTATTTT. This sequence encodes CATSAGGVGTQYF. The chain uses TRBV24-1 and TRBJ2-3, with 8 bases matching TRBD2. Trimming cost V 5 bases and J 8 bases; bases outside gene matches: 5. CDR3 length: 13 amino acids. CDR1 KGHDR and CDR2 SFDVKD come from the germline V gene.

This clonotype was recorded many times. J is TRBJ1-2 and V is TRBV3-1; D remains unclear. This CDR3 has 15 residues. Germline CDR1 and CDR2: LGHDT and YNNKEL (reference sequence). The germline V and J ends were trimmed by 0 bases and 4 bases, with 12 bases remaining between them. CDR3 in DNA: TGTGCCAGCAGCCAAGAACTAAGGGCAGTCTATGGCTACACCTTC. Protein: CASSQELRAVYGYTF.

This clonotype was found a few times. The V and J genes are TRBV13 and TRBJ2-1; the match to TRBD1 covers 8 bases. Unmatched junction bases numbered 9, after V lost 6 bases and J lost 5 bases. This CDR3 is 15 amino acids long. Germline assignment: CDR1 PRHDT and CDR2 FYEKMQ (reference sequence). As DNA, the CDR3 is TGTGCCAGCAGACCCGTCAGGGGGCCCGACAATGAGCAGTTCTTC. Translation: CASRPVRGPDNEQFF.

This clonotype has ten or more counts. The CDR3 region is CASSSRTSLSYEQYF. The CDR3 coding sequence is TGTGCCAGCAGCTCCCGGACTAGCCTCTCCTACGAGCAGTACTTC. This chain joins TRBV7-2 and TRBJ2-7; TRBD2 agrees at 8 bases. Germline CDR1 SGHTA, CDR2 FQGNSA. The ends lost 4 bases at V and 0 bases at J; junction bases unmatched: 5. The CDR3 sequence is 15 residues long.

V gene TRBV19 combines with J gene TRBJ2-7, with 8 bases aligning to TRBD2. J gave up 3 bases and V 6 bases, and 7 bases lay outside the gene matches. Germline V gives CDR1 LNHDA, CDR2 SQIVND (reference sequence). The CDR3 spans 14 residues. In nucleotides, the CDR3 is TGTGCCAGTAGGATAAGCGGGAGTGGCTACGAGCAGTACTTC. Translated: CASRISGSGYEQYF.

Note on this clonotype: A much larger clone sits a single nucleotide away, making a read error possible. J is TRBJ2-7 and V is TRBV5-1; tentatively, D is TRBD1 or TRBD2 (5 bases each). V was clipped by 7 bases and J by 3 bases, with 17 bases between them. This CDR3 has 14 amino acids. Germline CDR1 is SGHRS and CDR2 is YFSETQ. The DNA for the CDR3 is TGCGCCAGCGGAAGGGACGAGCGGTACTACGAGCAGTACTTC. Translation gives CASGRDERYYEQYF.

This clonotype was detected ten times or more. The CDR3 loop reads CATHPRRVLEGNEQFF. For the CDR3, the DNA is TGTGCCACCCATCCTCGCAGGGTACTGGAAGGCAATGAGCAGTTCTTC. The J gene is TRBJ2-1, the V gene TRBV6-1, with D perhaps TRBD1 (5 bases). The ends were cut back, 10 bases at V and 6 bases at J, with 25 bases in the middle. The CDR3 consists of 16 residues. Germline V lookup: CDR1 MNHNS, CDR2 SASEGT.

J is TRBJ1-2 and V is TRBV5-1, with a possible D match to TRBD1 (6 bases). Trimming cost V 0 bases and J 6 bases, with 15 bases left between them. The CDR3 has 15 amino acids. Germline V gene lookup returns CDR1 SGHRS and CDR2 YFSETQ. CDR3 in amino acids: CASSLAAGAYNGYTF. The CDR3 bases are TGCGCCAGCAGCTTGGCCGCAGGGGCGTACAATGGCTACACCTTC.

This clonotype was seen a few times. The V call is TRBV29-1, the J call TRBJ2-1, with D possibly being TRBD2 (6 bases). The germline V gene has CDR1 SQVTM and CDR2 ANQGSEA. CDR3 length equals 14 residues. The V end lost 4 bases, the J end lost 0 bases, and 10 bases lay between the germline ends. Here the CDR3 reads CSVVRGFSYNEQFF. Written as DNA, the CDR3 is TGCAGCGTTGTGCGGGGTTTCTCCTACAATGAGCAGTTCTTC.

The sample holds many counts of this clonotype. The chain recombines TRBV11-2 with TRBJ2-5; no reliable D call. The V gene lost 1 base and the J gene lost 0 bases, with 6 bases spanning the gap. Germline CDR1 and CDR2: SGHAT and FQNNGV. There are 14 residues in the CDR3. The CDR3 coding sequence is TGTGCCAGCAGCTTAGGGGCCAACCAAGAGACCCAGTACTTC. Its translation: CASSLGANQETQYF.

This clonotype was recorded at least ten times. The junction does not match germline at one end; this may be a read error. This chain joins TRBV28 and TRBJ2-7, with a weak D call TRBD1 (6 bases). The CDR3 loop spans 13 amino acids. Germline loops: CDR1 MDHEN, CDR2 SYDVKM. The CDR3 sequence: CVSSRRGPYEQYF. The CDR3 DNA is TGTGTCAGCAGTCGCAGGGGTCCCTACGAGCAGTACTTC. Together with reference TRBV28 and TRBJ2-7, the CDR3 gives the full variable domain: DVKVTQSSRYLVKRTGEKVFLECVQDMDHENMFWYRQDPGLGLRLIYFSYDVKMKEKGDIPEGYSVSREKKERFSLILESASTNQTSMYLCVSSRRGPYEQYFGPGTRLTVT.

The table lists this clonotype with many counts. The chain is built from TRBV28 and TRBJ1-1, with D possibly TRBD1 on 5 matching bases. Trimming removed 1 base from V and 4 bases from J, with 10 bases in between. There are 14 residues in the CDR3. Germline CDR1 reads MDHEN; CDR2 reads SYDVKM. The CDR3 sequence is CASSLFGGITEAFF. The CDR3 DNA reads as TGTGCCAGCAGTTTATTTGGGGGTATCACTGAAGCTTTCTTT.

There are many counts of this clonotype. The J gene is TRBJ2-7, the V gene TRBV20-1; D possibly corresponds to TRBD1 (6 bases). Germline V gives CDR1 DFQATT, CDR2 SNEGSKA (reference sequence). CDR3 length: 15 residues. The ends were cut back, 0 bases at V and 3 bases at J, with 15 bases in the middle. CDR3 in amino acids: CSARDHGTSYYEQYF. The CDR3 bases are TGCAGTGCTAGAGATCATGGGACATCCTACTACGAGCAGTACTTC.

Of note for this clonotype: An end of the junction does not agree with germline; a read error may underlie this. This chain joins TRBV5-1 and TRBJ2-2, with 10 bases fitting TRBD1. This CDR3 contains 15 residues. Germline values: CDR1 SGHRS, CDR2 YFSETQ. The CDR3 here is CASSTSTGGIGGLFF. The CDR3 DNA is TGCGCCAGCAGCACCTCGACAGGGGGCATCGGGGGGCTGTTTTTT.

Concerning this clonotype itself: Possible read error: a much larger clone is one base away. The V gene is TRBV7-9, the J gene TRBJ2-6; D unresolved. The V end was cut by 5 bases, the J end by 4 bases, with 12 bases between. The CDR3 runs to 15 residues. Germline assignment: CDR1 SEHNR and CDR2 FQNEAQ (reference sequence). CDR3 in DNA: TGTGCCAGCAGCCCCTCCACATCGGGGGCCAACGTCCTGACTTTC. This translates into CASSPSTSGANVLTF.

This clonotype was counted between two and nine times. V usage is TRBV19 and J usage is TRBJ2-2; the match to TRBD2 covers 9 bases. V was clipped by 7 bases and J by 1 base; unmatched bases: 16. The CDR3 extends over 19 amino acids. The germline CDR1 and CDR2 sequences are LNHDA and SQIVND (reference sequence). CDR3 nucleotides: TGTGCCAGTACCCTTGAGGACAGGTGGACTAGCGTGAACACCGGGGAGCTGTTTTTT. Amino acids: CASTLEDRWTSVNTGELFF.

This clonotype was observed a few times. The chain uses TRBV12-3 or TRBV12-4 and TRBJ1-6; the D gene is possibly TRBD1 (5 bases). The CDR3 is made up of 18 amino acids. The V end lost 6 bases, the J end lost 0 bases, and 18 bases lay between the germline ends. The CDR3 region is CASSPRGGVSSYNSPLHF. In nucleotides, the CDR3 is TGTGCCAGCAGCCCCCGGGGGGGGGTCAGCTCCTATAATTCACCCCTCCACTTT.

This clonotype was recorded at least ten times. The chain couples TRBV6-2 or TRBV6-3 to TRBJ2-7, with unresolved D. V lost 3 bases and J lost 0, with 6 bases in between. This CDR3 spans 13 amino acids. Germline CDR1 MNHEY, CDR2 SVGEGT. This CDR3 is CASSYYGSYEQYF. In DNA, the CDR3 is TGTGCCAGCAGTTATTACGGCTCCTACGAGCAGTACTTC.

The V and J genes are TRBV9 and TRBJ2-5; D assignment may be TRBD1 or TRBD2 (6 bases each). CDR3 size: 16 residues. V lost 2 bases and J lost 0, with 14 bases in between. Germline V gives CDR1 SGDLS, CDR2 YYNGEE. CDR3 region: CASSVVGGFNQETQYF. The CDR3 DNA reads TGTGCCAGCAGCGTCGTCGGGGGCTTCAACCAAGAGACCCAGTACTTC.

This chain connects TRBV10-3 to TRBJ2-1; TRBD2 matches 10 bases. Trimming took 7 bases from V and 5 from J; bases not matched to a gene: 5. This CDR3 contains 14 residues. The V gene's germline CDR1 is ENHRY and CDR2 SYGVKD. As DNA, the CDR3 is TGTGCCATCACCTCCGGGACTAGCGACAATGAGCAGTTCTTC. Its protein product is CAITSGTSDNEQFF.

This clonotype was found many times. The chain is built from TRBV15 and TRBJ1-1; 7 bases line up with TRBD1. The junction had 4 bases not matched to a gene; V was cut back by 2 bases and J by 1 base. Germline V gives CDR1 LNHNV, CDR2 YYDKDF (reference sequence). The length of the CDR3 is 15 residues. The CDR3 nucleotides read TGTGCCACCAGCAGAAGAACAGGGGCGAACACTGAAGCTTTCTTT. Translated: CATSRRTGANTEAFF.

This clonotype was seen at least ten times. The gene calls are TRBV7-9 and TRBJ2-3; the D is unclear. Trimming removed 2 bases from V and 2 bases from J, with 14 bases in between. Germline CDR1 is SEHNR and CDR2 is FQNEAQ (reference sequence). This CDR3 is built from 16 residues. CDR3 sequence (DNA): TGTGCCAGCAGCTTAAACGCCAAGGTGAACACAGATACGCAGTATTTT. It is translated as CASSLNAKVNTDTQYF.

This clonotype showed up many times. This chain joins TRBV28 and TRBJ2-7, with 9 nucleotides matching TRBD1. This CDR3 has 14 amino acids. The junction had 6 bases not matched to a gene; V was cut back by 7 bases and J by 2 bases. Per the germline V gene, CDR1 is MDHEN and CDR2 is SYDVKM. The CDR3 reads CASIYGTGTYEQYF. The CDR3 DNA reads as TGTGCCAGCATCTACGGGACAGGGACCTACGAGCAGTACTTC.

The gene calls are TRBV27 and TRBJ1-2; TRBD1 agrees at 10 bases. Per germline, CDR1 MNHEY and CDR2 SMNVEV (reference sequence). Unmatched junction bases numbered 8, after V lost 5 bases and J lost 5 bases. The CDR3 has 15 amino acids. CDR3 sequence (DNA): TGTGCCAGCAGTAGCGGACAGGGGGGTTGGTATGGCTACACCTTC. Protein sequence: CASSSGQGGWYGYTF.

This clonotype rates as medium-sized. The chain employs TRBV20-1 and TRBJ2-7, with 7 bases fitting TRBD2. There are 13 residues in the CDR3. The germline gives CDR1 DFQATT, CDR2 SNEGSKA (reference sequence). V lost 1 base, J lost 3 bases, and 3 bases stayed unmatched. CDR3 nucleotides: TGCAGTGCTAGAGCCCTAGCGGACTACGAGCAGTACTTC. This codes for CSARALADYEQYF.

This clonotype has a count of ten or more. The chain uses TRBV20-1 and TRBJ2-7; 9 nucleotides align to TRBD1. V lost 1 base and J lost 3; bases outside the gene matches: 4. Germline CDR1 DFQATT, CDR2 SNEGSKA (reference sequence). This CDR3 is 14 amino acids long. The DNA of the CDR3 is TGCAGTGCTAGAGCGGGACAGGGCCTCTACGAGCAGTACTTC. This sequence encodes CSARAGQGLYEQYF.